These 27 T cell receptor beta chains originate from one sample sequenced in a study of control samples from healthy donors and cancer patients. Data came from immunoSEQ multiplex PCR; TCRdb stores just in-frame clones and leaves some out. The table includes 390,000 or so clones, 80% to 95% detected once. Sequenced material: PBMCs. The source is a man aged 35-49 years with head and neck cancer.

V and J are TRBV25-1 and TRBJ2-5, with 9 bases aligning to TRBD2. CDR3 length: 15 residues. The germline V gene has CDR1 MGHDK and CDR2 SYGVNS. The J segment lost 1 base and the V segment lost 8 bases, leaving 8 bases of the junction unmatched. The CDR3 sequence: CASLAGGASQETQYF. The CDR3 DNA sequence: TGTGCCAGCCTCGCGGGGGGGGCCTCCCAAGAGACCCAGTACTTC.

Notes on this clone: Within the sample, other DNA sequences also encode this same CDR3. The V and J genes are TRBV27 and TRBJ1-6; D not resolved. V shed 3 bases and J shed 10 bases, with 7 bases lying between them. The CDR3 runs to 12 residues. CDR1 is MNHEY, CDR2 SMNVEV, per germline (reference sequence). The CDR3 DNA follows: TGTGCCAGCAGTTTCGGAGGCTCACCCCTCCACTTT. This encodes CASSFGGSPLHF.

V gene TRBV27 combines with J gene TRBJ2-2; the match to TRBD1 covers 9 bases. The CDR3 length is 14 residues. Germline CDR1 is MNHEY and CDR2 is SMNVEV (reference sequence). The trim removed 3 bases at V and 5 bases at J, leaving 1 base unmatched. CDR3 sequence reads: CASSFGTGTGELFF. The CDR3 DNA sequence: TGTGCCAGCAGTTTTGGGACAGGGACCGGGGAGCTGTTTTTT.

The chain uses TRBV3-1 (or the pseudogene TRBV3-2) and TRBJ1-2; a possible D gene is TRBD1 (6 bases). Germline CDR1 LGHDT, CDR2 YNNKEL (reference sequence). V was shortened by 2 bases and J by 4 bases, with 14 bases between the two germline ends. The CDR3 has 15 residues. DNA for the CDR3: TGTGCCAGCAGCCAAAATTTCGACAGGACCTATGGCTACACCTTC. This codes for CASSQNFDRTYGYTF.

This clone was seen only once. The rearrangement links TRBV2 to TRBJ2-5; a possible D gene is TRBD2 (5 bases). The V end lost 4 bases, the J end lost 0 bases, and 6 bases lay between the germline ends. The V gene's germline CDR1 is SNHLY and CDR2 FYNNEI. The CDR3 is 13 amino acids. This chain's CDR3 is CASSGRYQETQYF. The CDR3 nucleotides read TGTGCCAGCAGTGGGAGGTACCAAGAGACCCAGTACTTC.

The genes are TRBV6-5 and TRBJ1-2, with D hard to call. Germline CDR1 MNHEY, CDR2 SVGAGI. Trimming shortened V by 6 bases and J by 4 bases, and 18 bases separated the two germline ends. This CDR3 spans 15 amino acids. The CDR3 loop reads CASREDMGRIYGYTF. DNA of the CDR3: TGTGCCAGCAGGGAGGATATGGGCCGGATCTATGGCTACACCTTC.

This chain connects TRBV9 to TRBJ2-3, with D unresolved. V was pared by 0 bases and J by 1 base, with 6 bases between. Germline CDR1 and CDR2: SGDLS and YYNGEE. The CDR3 has 14 residues. The CDR3 region is CASSVGEGTDTQYF. In nucleotides, the CDR3 is TGTGCCAGCAGCGTAGGCGAGGGCACAGATACGCAGTATTTT. The full variable domain, with the rest looked up from reference TRBV9 and TRBJ2-3, is DSGVTQTPKHLITATGQRVTLRCSPRSGDLSVYWYQQSLDQGLQFLIQYYNGEERAKGNILERFSAQQFPDLHSELNLSSLELGDSALYFCASSVGEGTDTQYFGPGTRLTVL.

This clone was recorded once. This sequence joins TRBV7-6 and TRBJ2-3, with D maybe TRBD1 (5 bases). Germline V gives CDR1 SGHVS, CDR2 FNYEAQ. Trimming removed 4 bases at V and 8 bases at J, with 10 bases between. This CDR3 region has 12 residues. CDR3 nucleotide sequence: TGTGCCAGCAGCTCCAGGGTGGGTACGCAGTATTTT. It codes for CASSSRVGTQYF.

This chain joins TRBV29-1 and TRBJ2-3, with TRBD2 matching 7 bases. Germline V gene data show CDR1 as SQVTM and CDR2 as ANQGSEA. J lost 1 base, V lost 3 bases, and 10 bases had no gene match. The CDR3 covers 16 residues. CDR3 protein: CSVDRRGRDGTDTQYF. The CDR3 DNA reads as TGCAGCGTTGATCGACGCGGGAGAGATGGCACAGATACGCAGTATTTT.

The chain has TRBV6-2 or TRBV6-3 and TRBJ2-5; 14 positions agree with TRBD2. CDR1 and CDR2 from the germline V gene are MNHEY and SVGEGT. This CDR3 has 15 amino acids. With 0 bases clipped from V and 8 bases from J, the junction kept 2 bases outside the gene matches. Written as DNA, the CDR3 is TGTGCCAGCAGTTACTCGGGACTAGCGGGGGACACCCAGTACTTC. It is translated as CASSYSGLAGDTQYF.

V is TRBV7-3 and J is TRBJ2-2; D perhaps matches TRBD2 (6 bases). V was trimmed by 5 bases and J by 2 bases, leaving 12 bases between them. Germline CDR1 and CDR2: SGHTA and FQGTGA. The CDR3 length is 15 residues. The CDR3 loop is CASSPTSLNTGELFF. The DNA for the CDR3 is TGTGCCAGCAGCCCGACTAGTCTTAACACCGGGGAGCTGTTTTTT.

The genes are TRBV7-9 and TRBJ2-7, with D maybe TRBD1 (6 bases). Germline CDR1 reads SEHNR; CDR2 reads FQNEAQ (reference sequence). CDR3 length equals 13 residues. V lost 5 bases and J lost 7, with 15 bases in between. The CDR3 DNA sequence: TGTGCCAGCAGCAAGGACAGTCAGAGGGAGCAGTACTTC. Translated, it gives CASSKDSQREQYF.

In DNA, the CDR3 is TGTGCCAGCAGTACTCCCCAGCCACCTAGGGGCAATCAGCCCCAGCATTTT. Its protein is CASSTPQPPRGNQPQHF. The gene calls are TRBV28 and TRBJ1-5; D uncertain. CDR1 is MDHEN and CDR2 is SYDVKM in the germline V gene. The CDR3 has 17 residues. V lost 5 bases and J 2 bases, leaving 19 bases between the germline ends.

V is TRBV27 and J is TRBJ2-3; D is tentatively TRBD1 or TRBD2 (5 bases each). The CDR3 covers 15 residues. Trimming removed 5 bases at V and 0 bases at J, with 12 bases between. From germline, CDR1 is MNHEY and CDR2 SMNVEV (reference sequence). The CDR3 loop reads CASSEPGRSTDTQYF. The CDR3 bases are TGTGCCAGCAGTGAACCGGGACGCAGCACAGATACGCAGTATTTT.

This clone was picked up a small number of times. This sequence joins TRBV11-3 and TRBJ1-1; tentative D call: TRBD1 (5 bases). Germline CDR1 and CDR2: SGHNT and YENEEA. The CDR3 has 13 residues. Trimming cost V 4 bases and J 7 bases, with 13 bases left between them. CDR3 bases: TGTGCCAGCAGCTCGTACCGGGACCGTGAAGCTTTCTTT. Amino acids: CASSSYRDREAFF.

The chain links TRBV7-2 to TRBJ2-3; perhaps TRBD1 as D (6 bases). The V gene lost 5 bases and the J gene lost 5 bases, with 17 bases spanning the gap. CDR1 and CDR2 from the germline V gene are SGHTA and FQGNSA. This CDR3 spans 15 amino acids. CDR3 protein: CASSQLQGRGDTQYF. For the CDR3, the DNA is TGTGCCAGCAGCCAACTACAGGGTCGTGGAGATACGCAGTATTTT. Full variable domain (remainder filled in from reference TRBV7-2 and TRBJ2-3): GAGVSQSPSNKVTEKGKDVELRCDPISGHTALYWYRQSLGQGLEFLIYFQGNSAPDKSGLPSDRFSAERTGGSVSTLTIQRTQQEDSAVYLCASSQLQGRGDTQYFGPGTRLTVL.

This chain links TRBV15 with TRBJ2-1; 9 bases map to TRBD2. The CDR3 totals 17 residues. The germline V gene encodes CDR1 LNHNV and CDR2 YYDKDF (reference sequence). Trimming at V came to 3 bases and at J to 8 bases, leaving 14 bases not matched to a gene. DNA of the CDR3: TGTGCCACCAGCAGCCCCATTATGAGCGGGGGGAATGATGAGCAGTTCTTC. Its translation is CATSSPIMSGGNDEQFF.

V gene TRBV6-1 combines with J gene TRBJ1-5; no firm D call. The CDR3 sequence is 12 residues long. Germline V gene lookup returns CDR1 MNHNS and CDR2 SASEGT. V was clipped by 2 bases and J by 10 bases, with 9 bases between them. This CDR3 reads CASSEPRFPQHF. CDR3 DNA: TGTGCCAGCAGTGAACCCCGTTTCCCCCAGCATTTT.

V is TRBV19 and J is TRBJ2-1; TRBD1 agrees at 10 bases. The CDR3 is 16 residues long. The ends lost 6 bases at V and 8 bases at J; junction bases unmatched: 13. Germline V lookup: CDR1 LNHDA, CDR2 SQIVND (reference sequence). CDR3 DNA: TGTGCCAGTAGCTCCTTCACCGGGACAGGGGAGCATGAGCAGTTCTTC. Protein product: CASSSFTGTGEHEQFF.

The gene calls are TRBV13 and TRBJ1-1, with TRBD1 matching over 8 bases. This CDR3 comprises 14 residues. Germline V lookup: CDR1 PRHDT, CDR2 FYEKMQ (reference sequence). V was clipped by 3 bases and J by 3 bases; unmatched bases: 3. The CDR3 sequence is CASSLGTGDTEAFF. The CDR3 coding sequence is TGTGCCAGCAGCTTGGGGACAGGAGACACTGAAGCTTTCTTT.

The chain joins TRBV19 to TRBJ2-3; D gene ambiguous. V lost 5 bases and J lost 2, with 14 bases in between. Germline V CDR1 and CDR2: LNHDA, SQIVND (reference sequence). The CDR3 is 15 amino acids. CDR3 loop: CASSPIIRATDTQYF. CDR3 DNA: TGTGCCAGTAGTCCCATCATCAGAGCCACAGATACGCAGTATTTT.

The rearrangement links TRBV6-2 or TRBV6-3 to TRBJ2-7, with 8 bases matching TRBD1. This CDR3 contains 15 residues. In germline, CDR1 is MNHEY, CDR2 SVGEGT. V was pared by 0 bases and J by 4 bases, with 5 bases of the junction left unmatched. CDR3: CASSYSGTGSYEQYF. CDR3 sequence (DNA): TGTGCCAGCAGTTACTCGGGGACAGGATCGTACGAGCAGTACTTC.

The chain carries TRBV28 and TRBJ2-5, with 12 nucleotides matching TRBD2. The CDR3 length is 17 residues. CDR1 is MDHEN, CDR2 SYDVKM, per germline. The ends lost 5 bases at V and 4 bases at J; junction bases unmatched: 11. CDR3 in amino acids: CASSPTASGRGIETQYF. Here the CDR3 DNA reads TGTGCCAGCAGTCCGACCGCTAGCGGGAGGGGGATAGAGACCCAGTACTTC.

The chain carries TRBV5-1 and TRBJ2-5; 12 bases match TRBD2. Germline-derived CDR1 and CDR2 are SGHRS and YFSETQ. V lost 2 bases and J lost 5; bases outside the gene matches: 1. The length of the CDR3 is 14 residues. CDR3 bases: TGCGCCAGCAGCTTCACTAGCGGGGGGGAGACCCAGTACTTC. Translating it yields CASSFTSGGETQYF.

This clone was found once. The J gene is TRBJ1-4, the V gene TRBV29-1; TRBD1 is a possible D gene (6 bases). This CDR3 contains 14 residues. Germline V CDR1 and CDR2: SQVTM, ANQGSEA. V was cut by 3 bases and J by 6 bases, with 14 bases left in between. The DNA for the CDR3 is TGCAGCGTTGATGAGGGGGGTTTTGATGAAAAACTGTTTTTT. It codes for CSVDEGGFDEKLFF.

This clone was counted once. The chain is built from TRBV5-1 and TRBJ1-1, with D perhaps TRBD1 (5 bases). CDR3 length equals 14 residues. V was trimmed by 6 bases and J by 1 base, leaving 13 bases between them. Germline V gives CDR1 SGHRS, CDR2 YFSETQ. DNA for the CDR3: TGCGCCAGCAAGGCGAACCAGGGGAACACTGAAGCTTTCTTT. It encodes CASKANQGNTEAFF.

This sequence joins TRBV5-8 and TRBJ2-3; D gene uncertain. This CDR3 spans 14 amino acids. CDR1 SGHTS and CDR2 YDEGEE come from the germline V gene. V was trimmed by 8 bases and J by 0 bases, leaving 13 bases between them. CDR3 protein: CARDYTASTDTQYF. In DNA, the CDR3 is TGTGCCAGGGATTACACAGCTAGCACAGATACGCAGTATTTT.